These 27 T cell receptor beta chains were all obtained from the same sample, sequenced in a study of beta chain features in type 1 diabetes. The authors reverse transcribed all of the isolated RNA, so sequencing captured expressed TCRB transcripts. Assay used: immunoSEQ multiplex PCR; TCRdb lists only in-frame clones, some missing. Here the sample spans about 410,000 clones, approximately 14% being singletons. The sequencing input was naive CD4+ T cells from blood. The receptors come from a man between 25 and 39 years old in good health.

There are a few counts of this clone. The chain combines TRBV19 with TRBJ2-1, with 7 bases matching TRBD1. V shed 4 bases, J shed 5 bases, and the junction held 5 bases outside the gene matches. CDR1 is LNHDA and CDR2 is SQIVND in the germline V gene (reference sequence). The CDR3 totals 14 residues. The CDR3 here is CASSKTGNNNEQFF. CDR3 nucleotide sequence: TGTGCCAGTAGTAAGACAGGGAATAACAATGAGCAGTTCTTC.

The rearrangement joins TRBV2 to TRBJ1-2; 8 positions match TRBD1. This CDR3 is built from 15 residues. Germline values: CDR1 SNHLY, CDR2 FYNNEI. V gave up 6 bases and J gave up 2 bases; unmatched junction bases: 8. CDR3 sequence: CASRADRGTNYGYTF. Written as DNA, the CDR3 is TGTGCCAGCAGAGCAGACAGGGGCACAAACTATGGCTACACCTTC. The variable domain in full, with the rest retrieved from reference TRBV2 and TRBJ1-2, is EPEVTQTPSHQVTQMGQEVILRCVPISNHLYFYWYRQILGQKVEFLVSFYNNEISEKSEIFDDQFSVERPDGSNFTLKIRSTKLEDSAMYFCASRADRGTNYGYTFGSGTRLTVV.

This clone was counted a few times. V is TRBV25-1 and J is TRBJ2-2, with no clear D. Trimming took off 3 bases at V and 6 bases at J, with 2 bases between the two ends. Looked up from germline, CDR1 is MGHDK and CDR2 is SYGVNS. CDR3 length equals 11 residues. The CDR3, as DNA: TGTGCCAGCAGTGAGGCCGGGGAGCTGTTTTTT. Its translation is CASSEAGELFF.

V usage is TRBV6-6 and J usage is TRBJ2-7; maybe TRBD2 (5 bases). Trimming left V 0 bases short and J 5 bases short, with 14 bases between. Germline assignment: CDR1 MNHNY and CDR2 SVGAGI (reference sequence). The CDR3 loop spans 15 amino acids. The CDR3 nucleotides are TGTGCCAGCAGTTACTCGGGGTCCCCGGGGAACGAGCAGTACGTC. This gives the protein CASSYSGSPGNEQYV.

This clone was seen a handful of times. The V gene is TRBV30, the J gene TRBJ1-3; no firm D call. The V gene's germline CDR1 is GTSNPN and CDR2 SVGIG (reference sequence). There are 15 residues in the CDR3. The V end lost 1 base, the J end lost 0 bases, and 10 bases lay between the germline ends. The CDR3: CAWSGFPSSGNTIYF. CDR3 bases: TGTGCCTGGAGTGGGTTCCCGAGCTCTGGAAACACCATATATTTT.

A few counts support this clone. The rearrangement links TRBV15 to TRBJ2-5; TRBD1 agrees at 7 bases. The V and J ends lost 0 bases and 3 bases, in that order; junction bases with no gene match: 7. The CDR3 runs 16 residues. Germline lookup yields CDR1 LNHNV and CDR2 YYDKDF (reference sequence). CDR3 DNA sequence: TGTGCCACCAGCAGAGATATGGGGCAGGGGGAAGAGACCCAGTACTTC. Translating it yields CATSRDMGQGEETQYF.

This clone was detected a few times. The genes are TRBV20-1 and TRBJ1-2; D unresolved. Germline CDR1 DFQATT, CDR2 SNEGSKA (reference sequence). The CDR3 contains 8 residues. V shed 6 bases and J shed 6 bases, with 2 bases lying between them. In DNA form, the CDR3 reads TGCAGTGCGAATGGCTACACCTTC. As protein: CSANGYTF.

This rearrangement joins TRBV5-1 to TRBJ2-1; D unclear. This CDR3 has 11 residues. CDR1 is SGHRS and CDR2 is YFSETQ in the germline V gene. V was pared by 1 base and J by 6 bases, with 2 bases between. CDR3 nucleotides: TGCGCCAGCAGCTTGAGCAATGAGCAGTTCTTC. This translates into CASSLSNEQFF.

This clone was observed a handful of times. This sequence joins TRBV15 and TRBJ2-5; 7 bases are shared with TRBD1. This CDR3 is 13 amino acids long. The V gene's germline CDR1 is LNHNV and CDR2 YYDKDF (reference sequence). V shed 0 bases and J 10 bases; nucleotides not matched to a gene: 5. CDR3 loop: CATSRDRQGDQYF. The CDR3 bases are TGTGCCACCAGCAGAGATAGACAGGGCGACCAGTACTTC.

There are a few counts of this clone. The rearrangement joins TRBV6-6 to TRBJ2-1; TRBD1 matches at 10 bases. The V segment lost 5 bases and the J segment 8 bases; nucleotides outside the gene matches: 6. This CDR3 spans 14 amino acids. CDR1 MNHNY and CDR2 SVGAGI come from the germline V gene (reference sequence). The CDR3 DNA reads TGTGCCAGCAGTCCAAGACAGGGGGCGCATGAGCAGTTCTTC. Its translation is CASSPRQGAHEQFF.

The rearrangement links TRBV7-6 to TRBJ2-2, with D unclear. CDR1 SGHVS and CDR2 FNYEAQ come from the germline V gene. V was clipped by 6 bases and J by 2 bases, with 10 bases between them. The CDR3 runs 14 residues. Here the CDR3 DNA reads TGTGCCAGCAGTCATCTTGATAACACCGGGGAGCTGTTTTTT. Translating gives CASSHLDNTGELFF.

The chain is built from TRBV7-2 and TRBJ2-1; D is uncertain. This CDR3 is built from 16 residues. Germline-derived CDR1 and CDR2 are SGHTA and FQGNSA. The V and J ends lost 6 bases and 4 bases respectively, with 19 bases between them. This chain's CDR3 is CASSPFPRVRYNEQFF. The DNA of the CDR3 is TGTGCCAGCAGTCCGTTTCCCCGGGTCCGTTACAATGAGCAGTTCTTC.

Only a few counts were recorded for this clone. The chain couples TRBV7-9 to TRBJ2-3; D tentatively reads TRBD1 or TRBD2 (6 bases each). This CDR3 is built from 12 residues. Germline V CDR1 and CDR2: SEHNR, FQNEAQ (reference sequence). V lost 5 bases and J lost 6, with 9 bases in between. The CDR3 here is CASSRRGDTQYF. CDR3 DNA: TGTGCCAGCAGCCGGAGGGGGGATACGCAGTATTTT.

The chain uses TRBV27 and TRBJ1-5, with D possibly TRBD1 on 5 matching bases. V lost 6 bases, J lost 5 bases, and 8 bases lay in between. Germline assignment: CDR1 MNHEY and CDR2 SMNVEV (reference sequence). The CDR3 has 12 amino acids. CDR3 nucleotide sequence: TGTGCCAGCAGGGGGCGGGATCAGCCCCAGCATTTT. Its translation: CASRGRDQPQHF.

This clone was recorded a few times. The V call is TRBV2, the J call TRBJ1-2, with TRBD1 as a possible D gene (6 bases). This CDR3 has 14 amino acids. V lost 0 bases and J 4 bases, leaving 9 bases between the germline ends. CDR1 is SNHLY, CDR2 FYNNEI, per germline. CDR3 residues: CASSEARGGYGYTF. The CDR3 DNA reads TGTGCCAGCAGTGAAGCCAGGGGAGGCTATGGCTACACCTTC.

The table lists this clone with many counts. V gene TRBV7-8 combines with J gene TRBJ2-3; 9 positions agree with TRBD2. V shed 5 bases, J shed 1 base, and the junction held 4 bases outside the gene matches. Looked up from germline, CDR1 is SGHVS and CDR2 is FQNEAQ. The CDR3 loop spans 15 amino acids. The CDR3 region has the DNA TGTGCCAGCAGCATATTAGCGGGAGGCACAGATACGCAGTATTTT. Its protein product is CASSILAGGTDTQYF.

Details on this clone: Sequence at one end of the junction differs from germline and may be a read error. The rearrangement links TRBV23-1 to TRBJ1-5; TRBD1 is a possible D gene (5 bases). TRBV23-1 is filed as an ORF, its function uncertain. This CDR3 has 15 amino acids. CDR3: CARSQSGQLPEPQHF. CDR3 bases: TGCGCCCGCAGTCAATCGGGGCAACTTCCGGAGCCCCAGCATTTT.

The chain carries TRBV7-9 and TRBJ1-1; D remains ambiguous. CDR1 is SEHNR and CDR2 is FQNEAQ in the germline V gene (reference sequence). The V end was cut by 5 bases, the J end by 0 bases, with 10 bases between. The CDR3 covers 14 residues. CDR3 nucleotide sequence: TGTGCCAGCAGCCCCTCTATAATGAACACTGAAGCTTTCTTT. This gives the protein CASSPSIMNTEAFF.

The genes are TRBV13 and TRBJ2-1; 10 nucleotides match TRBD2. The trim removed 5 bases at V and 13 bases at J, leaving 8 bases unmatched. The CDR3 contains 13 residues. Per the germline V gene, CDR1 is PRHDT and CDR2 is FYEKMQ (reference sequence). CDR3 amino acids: CASSGRAGGPQFF. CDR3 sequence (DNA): TGTGCCAGCAGCGGACGAGCGGGGGGGCCCCAGTTCTTC.

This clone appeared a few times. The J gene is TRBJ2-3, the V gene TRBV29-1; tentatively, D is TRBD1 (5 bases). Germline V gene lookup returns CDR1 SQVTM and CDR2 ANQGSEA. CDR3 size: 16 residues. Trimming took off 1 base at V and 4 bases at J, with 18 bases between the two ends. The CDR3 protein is CSVEGTGKGVPDTQYF. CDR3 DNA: TGCAGCGTTGAAGGTACAGGAAAAGGGGTCCCAGATACGCAGTATTTT.

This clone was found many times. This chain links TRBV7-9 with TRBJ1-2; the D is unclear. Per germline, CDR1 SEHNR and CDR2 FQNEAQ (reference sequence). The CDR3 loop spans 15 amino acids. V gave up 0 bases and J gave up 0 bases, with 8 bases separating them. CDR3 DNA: TGTGCCAGCAGCTTAGCCGGGGATTCTAACTATGGCTACACCTTC. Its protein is CASSLAGDSNYGYTF.

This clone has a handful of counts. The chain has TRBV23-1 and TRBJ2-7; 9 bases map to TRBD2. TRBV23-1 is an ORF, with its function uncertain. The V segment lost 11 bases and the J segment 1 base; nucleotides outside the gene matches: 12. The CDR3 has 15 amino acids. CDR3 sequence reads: CAGPGAGGPSYEQYV. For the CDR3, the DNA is TGCGCCGGCCCTGGGGCGGGAGGGCCATCCTACGAGCAGTACGTC.

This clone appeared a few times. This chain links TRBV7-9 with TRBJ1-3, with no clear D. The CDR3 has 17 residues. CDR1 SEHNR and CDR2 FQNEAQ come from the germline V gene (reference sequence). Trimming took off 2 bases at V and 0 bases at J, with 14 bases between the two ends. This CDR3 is CASSLYPTASSGNTIYF. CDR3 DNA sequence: TGTGCCAGCAGCTTATATCCCACGGCCAGCTCTGGAAACACCATATATTTT.

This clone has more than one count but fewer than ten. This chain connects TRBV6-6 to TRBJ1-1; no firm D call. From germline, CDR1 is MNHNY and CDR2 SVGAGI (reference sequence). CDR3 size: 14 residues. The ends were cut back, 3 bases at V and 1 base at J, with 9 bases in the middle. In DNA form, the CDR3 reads TGTGCCAGCAGTTATTCGGGAAAGAACACTGAAGCTTTCTTT. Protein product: CASSYSGKNTEAFF.

In DNA, the CDR3 is TGCGCCAGCAGCCAAGGCCAGCAAGAGACCCAGTACTTC. It yields the protein CASSQGQQETQYF. V is TRBV4-3 and J is TRBJ2-5; no definite D call. The V and J ends lost 1 base and 2 bases respectively, with 5 bases between them. The germline gives CDR1 LGHNA, CDR2 YSLEER. This CDR3 spans 13 amino acids.

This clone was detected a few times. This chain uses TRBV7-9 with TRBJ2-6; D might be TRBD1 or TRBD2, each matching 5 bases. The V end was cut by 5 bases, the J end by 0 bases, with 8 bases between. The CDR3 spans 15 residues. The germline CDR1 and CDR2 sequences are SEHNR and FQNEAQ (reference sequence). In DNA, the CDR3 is TGTGCCAGCAGCGCTGGGGGCTCTGGGGCCAACGTCCTGACTTTC. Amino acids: CASSAGGSGANVLTF. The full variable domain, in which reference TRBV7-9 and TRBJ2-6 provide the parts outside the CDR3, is DTGVSQNPRHKITKRGQNVTFRCDPISEHNRLYWYRQTLGQGPEFLTYFQNEAQLEKSRLLSDRFSAERPKGSFSTLEIQRTEQGDSAMYLCASSAGGSGANVLTFGAGSRLTVL.

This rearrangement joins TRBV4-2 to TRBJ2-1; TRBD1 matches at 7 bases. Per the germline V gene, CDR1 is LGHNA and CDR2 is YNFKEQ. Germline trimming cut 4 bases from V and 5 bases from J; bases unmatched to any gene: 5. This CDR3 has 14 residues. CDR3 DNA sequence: TGTGCCAGCAGCCCCGCGGACAGGAACAATGAGCAGTTCTTC. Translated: CASSPADRNNEQFF.